The present T cell receptor beta chain was sequenced within a study of tumor-infiltrating lymphocytes in oesophageal squamous cell carcinoma. This clonotype was detected many times. A single base separates this from a much larger clone, so it may be a read error. This CDR3 comprises 15 residues. With 6 bases removed from V and 7 bases from J, the gap between germline ends came to 23 bases. CDR1 and CDR2 from the germline V gene are SGHRS and YFSETQ. TCRdb reprocessed the PCR reads via MiXCR and lists one record per CDR3 protein. The data contain 15,000 to 20,000 distinct CDR3 sequences, about 40% of them seen just once; the ten biggest clones take up under 12%.

The rearrangement uses TRBV5-1 and TRBJ2-7; D is ambiguous. The sequenced material came from normal esophageal tissue next to the tumor. The clonotype was recovered from a male donor with esophageal squamous cell carcinoma. Written as DNA, the CDR3 is TGCGCCAGCACCCCGGTGAAGAGCTCCTACAATGAGCAGTACTTC. It yields the protein CASTPVKSSYNEQYF.